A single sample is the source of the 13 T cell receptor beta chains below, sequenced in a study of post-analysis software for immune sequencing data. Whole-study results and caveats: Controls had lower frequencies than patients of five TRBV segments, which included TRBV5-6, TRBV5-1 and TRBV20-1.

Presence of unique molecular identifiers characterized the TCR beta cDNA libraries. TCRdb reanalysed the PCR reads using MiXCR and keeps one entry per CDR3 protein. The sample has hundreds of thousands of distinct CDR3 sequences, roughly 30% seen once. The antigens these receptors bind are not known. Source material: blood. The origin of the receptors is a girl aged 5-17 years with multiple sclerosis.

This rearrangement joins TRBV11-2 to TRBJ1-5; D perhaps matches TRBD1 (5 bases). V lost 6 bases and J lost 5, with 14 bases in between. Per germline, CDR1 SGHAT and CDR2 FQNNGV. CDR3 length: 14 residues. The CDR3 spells CASSRGGSYQPQHF. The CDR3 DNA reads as TGTGCCAGCAGTCGGGGGGGGAGCTATCAGCCCCAGCATTTT.

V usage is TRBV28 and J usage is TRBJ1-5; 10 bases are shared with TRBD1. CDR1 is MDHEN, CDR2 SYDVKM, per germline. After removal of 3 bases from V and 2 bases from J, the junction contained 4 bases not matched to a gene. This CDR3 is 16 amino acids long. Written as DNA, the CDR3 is TGTGCCAGCAGTTTCGGGACAGGGGCGGGCAATCAGCCCCAGCATTTT. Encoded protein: CASSFGTGAGNQPQHF. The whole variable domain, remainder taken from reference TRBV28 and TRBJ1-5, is DVKVTQSSRYLVKRTGEKVFLECVQDMDHENMFWYRQDPGLGLRLIYFSYDVKMKEKGDIPEGYSVSREKKERFSLILESASTNQTSMYLCASSFGTGAGNQPQHFGDGTRLSIL.

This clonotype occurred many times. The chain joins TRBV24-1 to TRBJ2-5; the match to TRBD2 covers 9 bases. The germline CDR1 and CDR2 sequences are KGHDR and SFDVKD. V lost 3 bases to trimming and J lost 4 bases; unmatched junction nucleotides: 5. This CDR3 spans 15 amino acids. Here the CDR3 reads CATSDTGGRAETQYF. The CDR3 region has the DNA TGTGCCACCAGTGATACCGGCGGGAGGGCAGAGACCCAGTACTTC.

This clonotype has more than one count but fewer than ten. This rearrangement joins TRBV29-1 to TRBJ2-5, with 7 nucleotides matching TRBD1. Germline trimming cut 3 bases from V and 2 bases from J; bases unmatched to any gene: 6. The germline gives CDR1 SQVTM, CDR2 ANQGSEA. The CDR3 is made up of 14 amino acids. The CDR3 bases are TGCAGCGTTGAGTTCTGGGACAGACAAGAGACCCAGTACTTC. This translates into CSVEFWDRQETQYF. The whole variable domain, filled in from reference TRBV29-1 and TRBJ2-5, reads SAVISQKPSRDICQRGTSLTIQCQVDSQVTMMFWYRQQPGQSLTLIATANQGSEATYESGFVIDKFPISRPNLTFSTLTVSNMSPEDSSIYLCSVEFWDRQETQYFGPGTRLLVL.

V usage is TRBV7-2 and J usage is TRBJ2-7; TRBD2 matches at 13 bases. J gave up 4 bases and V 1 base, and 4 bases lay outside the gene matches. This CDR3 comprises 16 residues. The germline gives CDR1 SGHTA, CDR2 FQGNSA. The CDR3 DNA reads TGTGCCAGCAGCTTAGTGAGGACTAGCGGGGGTTACGAGCAGTACTTC. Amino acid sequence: CASSLVRTSGGYEQYF.

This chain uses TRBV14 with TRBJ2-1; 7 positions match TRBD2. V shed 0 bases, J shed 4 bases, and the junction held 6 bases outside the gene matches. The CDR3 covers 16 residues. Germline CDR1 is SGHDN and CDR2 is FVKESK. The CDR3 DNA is TGTGCCAGCAGCCAAGATTTGGCTAGCGGTTACAATGAGCAGTTCTTC. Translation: CASSQDLASGYNEQFF.

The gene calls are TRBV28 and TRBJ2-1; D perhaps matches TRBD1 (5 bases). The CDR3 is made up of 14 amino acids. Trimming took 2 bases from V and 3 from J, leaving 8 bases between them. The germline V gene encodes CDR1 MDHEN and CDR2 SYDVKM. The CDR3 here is CASSLVGVYNEQFF. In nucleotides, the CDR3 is TGTGCCAGCAGTTTAGTAGGGGTCTACAATGAGCAGTTCTTC.

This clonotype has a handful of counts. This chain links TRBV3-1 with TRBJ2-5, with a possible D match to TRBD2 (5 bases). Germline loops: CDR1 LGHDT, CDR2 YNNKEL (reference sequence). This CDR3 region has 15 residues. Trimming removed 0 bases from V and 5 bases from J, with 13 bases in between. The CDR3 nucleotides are TGTGCCAGCAGCCAAGAGAGGCTAGCCGTGGAGACCCAGTACTTC. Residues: CASSQERLAVETQYF.

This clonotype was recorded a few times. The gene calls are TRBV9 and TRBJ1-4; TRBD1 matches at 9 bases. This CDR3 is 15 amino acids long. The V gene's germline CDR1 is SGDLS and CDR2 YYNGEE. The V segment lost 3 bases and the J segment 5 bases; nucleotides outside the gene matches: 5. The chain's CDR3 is CASSATGTGNEKLFF. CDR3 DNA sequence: TGTGCCAGCAGCGCTACCGGGACAGGGAATGAAAAACTGTTTTTT.

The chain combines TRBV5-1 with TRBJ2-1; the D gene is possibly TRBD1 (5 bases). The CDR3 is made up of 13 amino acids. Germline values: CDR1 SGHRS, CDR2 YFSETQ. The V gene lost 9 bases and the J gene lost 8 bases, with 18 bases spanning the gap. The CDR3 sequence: CATFTGLGDEQFF. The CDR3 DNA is TGCGCCACCTTTACAGGCCTTGGCGATGAGCAGTTCTTC.

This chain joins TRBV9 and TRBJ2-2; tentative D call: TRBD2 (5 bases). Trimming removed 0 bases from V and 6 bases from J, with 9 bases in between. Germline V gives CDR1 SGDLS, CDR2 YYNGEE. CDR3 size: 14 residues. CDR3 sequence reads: CASSVVVASGELFF. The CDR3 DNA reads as TGTGCCAGCAGCGTAGTAGTAGCGTCCGGGGAGCTGTTTTTT.

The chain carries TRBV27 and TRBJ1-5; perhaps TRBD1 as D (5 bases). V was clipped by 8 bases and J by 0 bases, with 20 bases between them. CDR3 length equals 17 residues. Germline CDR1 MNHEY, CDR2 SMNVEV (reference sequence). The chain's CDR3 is CASRSGPTRNSNQPQHF. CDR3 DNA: TGTGCCAGCCGGTCGGGGCCCACCCGAAATAGCAATCAGCCCCAGCATTTT.

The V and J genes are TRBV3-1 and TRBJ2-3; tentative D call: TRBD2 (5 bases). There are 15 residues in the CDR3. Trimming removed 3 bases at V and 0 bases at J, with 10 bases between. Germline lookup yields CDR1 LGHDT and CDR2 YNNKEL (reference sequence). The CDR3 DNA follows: TGTGCCAGCAGCCACCGGGCGGGTAGCACAGATACGCAGTATTTT. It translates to CASSHRAGSTDTQYF.